This TCR beta chain appears in the sequencing data of a study of control samples from healthy donors and cancer patients. Sequencing used immunoSEQ multiplex PCR; TCRdb keeps in-frame clones, though not all of them. Of about 130,000 clones in the sample, 90% were seen once. V was trimmed by 1 base and J by 6 bases, leaving 15 bases between them. CDR3 length: 16 residues. The V gene's germline CDR1 is SGHAT and CDR2 FQNNGV. This sequence was found in a man between 18 and 29 years old in good health. This rearrangement joins TRBV11-2 to TRBJ2-2; D is possibly TRBD2 (7 bases). The sequenced material came from blood. The CDR3 loop is CASSLGGGGKSGELFF. The CDR3 DNA reads TGTGCCAGCAGCTTAGGAGGCGGGGGCAAATCCGGGGAGCTGTTTTTT.